The clone carrying this T cell receptor beta chain occurred a few times. Its target is unknown. Assay used: immunoSEQ multiplex PCR; TCRdb lists only in-frame clones, some missing. The profile shows 31,000 or so clones, 85% to 95% of them singletons. Trimming took off 6 bases at V and 1 base at J, with 10 bases between the two ends. This CDR3 has 14 residues. Germline CDR1 and CDR2: MNHEY and SMNVEV (reference sequence). The source of the sample is a study of T cells in pancreatic ductal adenocarcinoma. General study findings and limits: Tumor samples had fewer productive templates and about 8-fold fewer unique clonotypes than blood. Tumor and blood clonality did not differ significantly, about 0.112 versus 0.072. The resected cohort was biased toward the minority with early-stage disease.

No neoadjuvant therapy was given to the selected pancreatic ductal adenocarcinoma patients before their surgery. This receptor was obtained from a human donor with pancreatic ductal adenocarcinoma. Sequencing was carried out using PBMCs. J is TRBJ1-5 and V is TRBV27; D might be TRBD1 (5 bases). CDR3 sequence reads: CASSLRQSNQPQHF. CDR3 bases: TGTGCCAGCAGCCTTCGACAGAGCAATCAGCCCCAGCATTTT.